The clone carrying this T cell receptor beta chain was counted many times. Its antigen is not identified. Time point reported: sample taken at primary tumor resection. Extraction of whole RNA from tumor, nontumor lung or frozen PBMC preceded unsorted sequencing. This sample was taken from a study of spatial heterogeneity in lung cancer. There are 14 residues in the CDR3. Deletions cut 5 bases from V and 0 bases from J, with 12 bases between. Germline-derived CDR1 and CDR2 are SQVTM and ANQGSEA. Study outcomes and limitations: Tracking of tumor mutation counts was seen in expanded intratumoral alpha and beta TCR counts. Estimation of coverage gave values of approximately 6.8% for alpha and 13% to 15% for beta chains in tumor T cells.

Via MiXCR, TCRdb re-called the 5' RACE reads, giving one row per CDR3 protein. The sample lists 8,700 or so distinct CDR3 sequences, around an eighth occurring once. This TCR came from a male donor with early-stage non-small cell lung cancer. V gene TRBV29-1 combines with J gene TRBJ2-3; TRBD2 is a possible D gene (5 bases). The sample here was lung tumor tissue, taken at surgery. The CDR3 sequence is CSVSGITSTDTQYF. The CDR3 nucleotides read TGCAGCGTTAGCGGAATTACTAGCACAGATACGCAGTATTTT.